This T cell receptor beta chain came from a study of blood T cell repertoires in COVID-19 (dated by TCRdb to 2020 to 2022). Turning to the overall study: The collaborator samples originated in the United States, Italy and Spain and spanned the acute and convalescent phases of COVID-19. HLA class I and class II types, where available, came from metadata supplied by the sample provider rather than from assay-based typing. Nearly every sample came with metadata listing a de-identified subject ID, COVID-19 status, age in years and sex. The prospective study material was composed of cDNA or gDNA derived from T cells, B-cell-depleted T cells, or PBMCs. A freely available public database, intended as a resource for researchers studying the immune response to SARS-CoV-2, is where the repertoires were released. Samples came from the ongoing ImmuneRACE study (first 160 participants) plus 1,254 subjects from 6 global collaborators. The dataset comprised deeply sampled blood TCRbeta repertoires from subjects exposed to, actively infected with, or recovered from COVID-19.

Results the study describes overall, beyond this receptor: Clinical and demographic metadata were provided uncurated, with the amount varying by source and participant.

The trim is 3 bases for V and 4 bases for J, with a gap of 12 bases between the germline ends. The CDR3 runs 14 residues from the cysteine to the phenylalanine. Solely the CDR3 DNA is kept, with 42 bases framed from the first base. CDR1 and CDR2, per the germline V gene (reference sequence), are SSHAT and FNYEAQ. Each collaborating institution followed its own protocols to collect whole blood in K2EDTA tubes. For TCRbeta analysis, collaborators shipped samples in one of three forms: frozen whole blood, isolated PBMCs, or DNA extracted from either of those sample types. The table lists this clone with a count of one. Its antigen has not been determined. It has no much larger one-base neighbor in the sample; base qualities were not kept. TCRbeta CDR3 regions were amplified from genomic DNA using the immunoSEQ Assay, a bias-controlled multiplex PCR. Processing in the source paper ran as follows. Within the assay, amplification of reference gene primers was used to estimate how many nucleated cells each sample contained. To quantify the absolute abundance of each unique TCRbeta CDR3 rearrangement, sequence reads were collapsed and filtered. Productive Simpson clonality was computed per sample as the square root of Simpson's diversity index over productive rearrangements. TCRdb mirrors the immuneACCESS table, restricted to in-frame sequences. Some clones are absent from its copies; in checked studies, under half trace to an unresolved V gene, and the reason for the others is unknown. The DNA was the basis for D and trimming; V, J and clone size are from that table. Recorded for this sample are tens of thousands of clones; 91% of them occurred a single time. The ten largest account for less than 9% of the sample.

This TCR was sampled from a man between 70 and 80 years old with active COVID-19. The chain employs TRBV7-7 and TRBJ1-1; TRBD1 is possibly the D segment (6 matching bases). Source material: peripheral blood. CDR3 sequence: CASSFKGEGTEAFF. The DNA sequence reads TGTGCCAGCAGCTTTAAGGGGGAGGGCACTGAAGCTTTCTTT.